The 11 T cell receptor beta chains in this list originate from one sample, sequenced in a study of T-cell reconstitution after alpha-beta-depleted transplantation in children. During its preparation, the TCRbeta library received unique molecular identifiers. TCRdb independently ran MiXCR on the PCR reads; one entry per CDR3 protein. The sample contains 90,000 to 120,000 distinct CDR3 sequences, around 6.4% of which appear only once. The input for sequencing was PBMCs, mostly from graft donor cells, taken 360 days after TCRalphabeta/CD19-depleted stem cell transplant. These receptor sequences come from a male patient aged 2-15 years who had a stem cell transplant for acute lymphoblastic leukemia, so the T cells may come from the graft donor.

At least ten counts were recorded for this clonotype. The chain has TRBV27 and TRBJ2-7; 7 bases align to TRBD1. The CDR3 is 13 residues long. Germline CDR1 reads MNHEY; CDR2 reads SMNVEV (reference sequence). The junction had 2 bases not matched to a gene; V was cut back by 4 bases and J by 2 bases. CDR3 nucleotides: TGTGCCAGCAGTTCGCAGGGGGCCTACGAGCAGTACTTC. Translation gives CASSSQGAYEQYF.

This clonotype was counted at least ten times. The chain is built from TRBV5-4 and TRBJ2-1; no clear D. Trimming took 4 bases from V and 6 from J, leaving 11 bases between them. The CDR3 contains 13 residues. CDR1 SGHNT and CDR2 YYREEE come from the germline V gene (reference sequence). CDR3 bases: TGTGCCAGCAGCCCCCCTTGGCCCAATGAGCAGTTCTTC. Translated: CASSPPWPNEQFF.

This clonotype appeared many times. The rearrangement joins TRBV4-3 to TRBJ2-6; 7 bases agree with TRBD2. CDR1 LGHNA and CDR2 YSLEER come from the germline V gene. The CDR3 spans 16 residues. Germline trimming cut 1 base from V and 11 bases from J; bases unmatched to any gene: 11. CDR3 nucleotides: TGCGCCAGCAGCCAAGGCCCCCTTACTAGCGAAGACGTCCTGACTTTC. The encoded protein is CASSQGPLTSEDVLTF.

J is TRBJ2-5 and V is TRBV27; 13 bases are shared with TRBD2. This CDR3 is built from 22 residues. Germline-derived CDR1 and CDR2 are MNHEY and SMNVEV (reference sequence). The V and J ends lost 5 bases and 5 bases, in that order; junction bases with no gene match: 26. The CDR3 DNA sequence: TGTGCCAGCAGTATATACTTATGGACTAGCGGGAGAGAGGGGGTAGGCCGGGAGACCCAGTACTTC. It yields the protein CASSIYLWTSGREGVGRETQYF.

This clonotype has ten or more counts. V gene TRBV6-1 combines with J gene TRBJ2-7; D gene uncertain. Trimming took 0 bases from V and 3 from J, leaving 6 bases between them. This CDR3 region has 13 residues. Germline-derived CDR1 and CDR2 are MNHNS and SASEGT. The CDR3 DNA reads as TGTGCCAGCAGTGAAGCGCGGTTCTACGAGCAGTACTTC. Encoded protein: CASSEARFYEQYF.

This clonotype was recorded many times. The gene calls are TRBV2 and TRBJ2-1, with D unresolved. V was cut by 6 bases and J by 4 bases, with 4 bases left in between. CDR1 is SNHLY and CDR2 is FYNNEI in the germline V gene. This CDR3 spans 11 amino acids. CDR3 nucleotides: TGTGCCAGCAGGACTTACAATGAGCAGTTCTTC. It is translated as CASRTYNEQFF.

The chain couples TRBV29-1 to TRBJ2-7, with D possibly being TRBD2 (6 bases). Germline V gene lookup returns CDR1 SQVTM and CDR2 ANQGSEA. V shed 8 bases and J shed 5 bases, with 19 bases lying between them. The CDR3 length is 13 residues. The CDR3 region is CSTRDRGNHEQYF. CDR3 bases: TGCAGCACAAGGGACCGGGGGAATCACGAGCAGTACTTC.

V usage is TRBV2 and J usage is TRBJ2-7; D gene ambiguous. The V end was cut by 8 bases, the J end by 0 bases, with 5 bases between. The length of the CDR3 is 11 residues. Germline CDR1 SNHLY, CDR2 FYNNEI. For the CDR3, the DNA is TGTGCCAGCGCAACCTCCTACGAGCAGTACTTC. This translates into CASATSYEQYF.

The genes are TRBV6-5 and TRBJ2-1; perhaps TRBD1 as D (6 bases). V lost 5 bases and J lost 7, with 9 bases in between. The CDR3 sequence is 12 residues long. Per the germline V gene, CDR1 is MNHEY and CDR2 is SVGAGI. CDR3 sequence (DNA): TGTGCCAGCAGTAAACAGGGAAATGAGCAGTTCTTC. Protein product: CASSKQGNEQFF.

This clonotype has only a few counts. This sequence joins TRBV13 and TRBJ2-3, with 8 bases matching TRBD2. Looked up from germline, CDR1 is PRHDT and CDR2 is FYEKMQ (reference sequence). This CDR3 has 16 residues. J lost 5 bases, V lost 5 bases, and 12 bases had no gene match. As DNA, the CDR3 is TGTGCCAGCAGCGTCCGGGTAGCGGGGCCGGGAGATACGCAGTATTTT. Translated, it gives CASSVRVAGPGDTQYF.

This clonotype was seen only a few times. This chain joins TRBV27 and TRBJ2-5; 10 bases are a match to TRBD2. Trimming at V came to 0 bases and at J to 5 bases, leaving 6 bases not matched to a gene. The CDR3 spans 16 residues. Germline V lookup: CDR1 MNHEY, CDR2 SMNVEV (reference sequence). This CDR3 is CASSLSSGRARETQYF. The CDR3 region has the DNA TGTGCCAGCAGTTTATCGAGCGGGAGGGCCCGGGAGACCCAGTACTTC.